The source of this T cell receptor beta chain is a study of T cells in Graves' hyperthyroidism and ophthalmopathy. The TCR beta CDR3 regions underwent amplification using RNA transcripts as the source. Researchers ran a first-round RT-PCR on the TCR CDR3 using the HTBI primer set. TCRdb re-analysed the multiplex PCR reads in MiXCR, keeping a single row per CDR3 protein. This sample has roughly 840,000 distinct CDR3 sequences, with about two fifths found just once. Germline loops: CDR1 MGHDK, CDR2 SYGVNS. V was shortened by 8 bases and J by 3 bases, with 13 bases between the two germline ends. The CDR3 loop spans 13 amino acids. This clonotype showed up just a few times. Its specificity is unknown. Patients counted as stable if ophthalmopathy did not develop within 18 months. PBMCs were obtained from 9 to 10 ml fresh peripheral blood. Study-wide results and caveats: The authors' 13 V-J model separated ophthalmopathy from stable hyperthyroidism. The blood repertoire included most of the expanded thyroid clonotypes above 0.001.

This chain links TRBV25-1 with TRBJ1-1, with D perhaps TRBD1 (5 bases). Sample: blood. The source is a man aged 18 to 30 with Graves' hyperthyroidism. The CDR3 sequence: CASHGGSDTEAFF. The CDR3 DNA follows: TGTGCCAGCCACGGGGGGTCCGACACTGAAGCTTTCTTT.